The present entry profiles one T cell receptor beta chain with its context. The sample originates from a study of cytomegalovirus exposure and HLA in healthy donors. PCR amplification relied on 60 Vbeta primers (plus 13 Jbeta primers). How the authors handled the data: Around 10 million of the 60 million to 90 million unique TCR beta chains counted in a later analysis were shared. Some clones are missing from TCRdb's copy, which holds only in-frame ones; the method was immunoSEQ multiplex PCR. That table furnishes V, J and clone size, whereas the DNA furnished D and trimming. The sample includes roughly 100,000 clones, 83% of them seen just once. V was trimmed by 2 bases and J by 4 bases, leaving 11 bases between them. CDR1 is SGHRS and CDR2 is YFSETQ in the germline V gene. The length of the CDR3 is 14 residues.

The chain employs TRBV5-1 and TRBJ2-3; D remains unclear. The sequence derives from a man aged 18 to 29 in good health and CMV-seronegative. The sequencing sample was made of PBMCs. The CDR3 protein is CASSFDSSADTQYF. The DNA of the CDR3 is TGCGCCAGCAGCTTCGATAGCAGCGCAGATACGCAGTATTTT.